The 5 T cell receptor beta chains given below trace back to one sample, sequenced in a study. TCRdb reanalysed the 5' RACE reads using MiXCR and keeps one entry per CDR3 protein. The sample consists of about 7,000 distinct CDR3 sequences, over 70% of them appearing once. The sorted Tregs were CD4+CD25+CD127-/low cells. The sample taken for sequencing was tumor-infiltrating Tregs sorted from the breast tumor. Every receptor here comes from a female donor with breast cancer.

The V and J genes are TRBV6-2 or TRBV6-3 and TRBJ2-3; the D is unclear. The CDR3 is 15 amino acids. Germline V gives CDR1 MNHEY, CDR2 SVGEGT. V shed 2 bases and J shed 0 bases, with 9 bases lying between them. The CDR3 spells CASSYRPISTDTQYF. CDR3 coding DNA: TGTGCCAGCAGTTACCGGCCGATTAGCACAGATACGCAGTATTTT.

The V and J genes are TRBV7-3 and TRBJ2-1; 9 positions agree with TRBD2. Germline loops: CDR1 SGHTA, CDR2 FQGTGA. CDR3 length equals 15 residues. The V and J ends lost 2 bases and 4 bases, in that order; junction bases with no gene match: 3. The CDR3 is CASSLAGGRYNEQFF. CDR3 bases: TGTGCCAGCAGCTTAGCGGGGGGGCGTTACAATGAGCAGTTCTTC. The full variable domain, rest sourced from reference TRBV7-3 and TRBJ2-1, is GAGVSQTPSNKVTEKGKYVELRCDPISGHTALYWYRQSLGQGPEFLIYFQGTGAADDSGLPNDRFFAVRPEGSVSTLKIQRTERGDSAVYLCASSLAGGRYNEQFFGPGTRLTVL.

V usage is TRBV6-5 and J usage is TRBJ1-3, with a tentative D call TRBD1 (5 bases). Trimming stripped 8 bases from V and 1 base from J, with 15 bases between. The CDR3 extends over 15 amino acids. Germline-derived CDR1 and CDR2 are MNHEY and SVGAGI. The CDR3: CASRPGFDSGNTIYF. The DNA for the CDR3 is TGTGCCAGCCGTCCAGGGTTCGATTCTGGAAACACCATATATTTT.

The chain combines TRBV9 with TRBJ2-2; weak D call: TRBD1 (6 bases). The CDR3 totals 15 residues. V lost 2 bases and J lost 7, with 15 bases in between. The V gene's germline CDR1 is SGDLS and CDR2 YYNGEE. The CDR3, as DNA: TGTGCCAGCAGCGTGGCAGGGGCTAGTGGCGGGGAGCTGTTTTTT. It encodes CASSVAGASGGELFF. The full variable domain, with the rest looked up from reference TRBV9 and TRBJ2-2, is DSGVTQTPKHLITATGQRVTLRCSPRSGDLSVYWYQQSLDQGLQFLIQYYNGEERAKGNILERFSAQQFPDLHSELNLSSLELGDSALYFCASSVAGASGGELFFGEGSRLTVL.

The genes are TRBV21-1 and TRBJ2-1; the table's D call of TRBD2 was not tested on the DNA. TRBV21-1 is a pseudogene. The CDR3 extends over 15 amino acids. The CDR3 region is CASSGDPPSRCEQFF. The CDR3 region has the DNA TGTGCCAGCAGCGGCGATCCCCCTAGCCGATGTGAGCAGTTCTTC.